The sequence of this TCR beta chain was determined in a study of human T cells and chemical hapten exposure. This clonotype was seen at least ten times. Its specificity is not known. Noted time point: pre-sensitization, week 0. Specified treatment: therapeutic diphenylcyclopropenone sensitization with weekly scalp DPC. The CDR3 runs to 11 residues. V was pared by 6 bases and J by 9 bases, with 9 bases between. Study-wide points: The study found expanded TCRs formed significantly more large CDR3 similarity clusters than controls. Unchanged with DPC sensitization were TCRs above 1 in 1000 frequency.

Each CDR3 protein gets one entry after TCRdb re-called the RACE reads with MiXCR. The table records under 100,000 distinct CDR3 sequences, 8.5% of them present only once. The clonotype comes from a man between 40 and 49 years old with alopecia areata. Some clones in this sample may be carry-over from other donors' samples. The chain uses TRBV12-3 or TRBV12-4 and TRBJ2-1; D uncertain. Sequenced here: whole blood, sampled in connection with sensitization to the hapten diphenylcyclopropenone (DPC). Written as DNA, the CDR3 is TGTGCCAGCAGGCAGACGGGTGAGCAGTTCTTC. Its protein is CASRQTGEQFF.